The clone carrying this T cell receptor beta chain was recorded a few times. Its antigen is unidentified. This entry is derived from a study of T cell responses to AZD1222 COVID-19 vaccine. Findings and caveats of the study: White British ancestry dominated among donors, who included more females, and clonal diversity was possibly underestimated. Mapped onto spike, vaccine-associated CD4 TCRs spanned it and were dominant at 160-218 and 743-854.

Germline assignment: CDR1 LGHDT and CDR2 YNNKEL (reference sequence). The CDR3 is 12 residues long. The V gene lost 5 bases and the J gene lost 6 bases, with 11 bases spanning the gap. Sequencing used immunoSEQ multiplex PCR; TCRdb keeps in-frame clones, though not all of them. The sample shows some 95,000 clones, about 90% of them seen only once. This clonotype originated in an adult in good health. The rearrangement uses TRBV3-1 (or the pseudogene TRBV3-2) and TRBJ2-7; D not certain. Specimen: peripheral blood, collected on day 0 of MenACWY control vaccination. The CDR3 region is CASSSFMSEQYF. CDR3 in DNA: TGTGCCAGCAGCTCATTCATGAGCGAGCAGTACTTC.